The rows below give T cell receptor beta chains drawn from one sample of a study of T cell changes during pregnancy in multiple sclerosis. Repertoires were generated with immunoSEQ multiplex PCR, while TCRdb's copy carries only in-frame clones and drops some. In the table there are some 100,000 clones, just over 90% of which are singletons. This specimen was peripheral blood, taken in the second trimester of pregnancy. The receptors shown here come from a female donor with multiple sclerosis, enrolled in a pregnancy study. The CDR3 runs from the conserved cysteine through the conserved F or W.

v_gene	j_gene	CDR3aa
TRBV4-1	TRBJ2-7	CASSQEPGNPYEQYF
TRBV7-6	TRBJ2-7	CASSLTSGYEQYF
TRBV6-6	TRBJ1-3	CASSPQGVPGNTIYF
TRBV28	TRBJ1-2	CASSPPGGSTYGYTF
TRBV5-1	TRBJ2-2	CASSLGTGGRTGELFF
TRBV5-4	TRBJ2-1	CASSLKAGQDYNEQFF
TRBV5-6	TRBJ2-2	CASSFTIDRLNTGELFF
TRBV2	TRBJ2-3	CASSTTSGGPSTDTQYF
TRBV9	TRBJ2-7	CASSVLGQSHEQYF
TRBV9	TRBJ2-7	CASSAGQGVLYEQYF
TRBV6-1	TRBJ1-1	CASTPTGTPNTEAFF
TRBV28	TRBJ2-3	CASSLAGISTDTQYF
TRBV6-5	TRBJ2-7	CASSPRQGLSYEQYF
TRBV7-2	TRBJ1-1	CASSLDPYRFEAFF
TRBV5-1	TRBJ2-2	CASTTHRGQDTGELFF
TRBV6-6	TRBJ2-1	CASSYVTSGNEQFF
TRBV19	TRBJ2-5	CASKTSGAQETQYF
TRBV14	TRBJ2-2	CASSPTWTGSNTGELFF
TRBV28	TRBJ2-7	CASSLGTDLGEQYF
TRBV15	TRBJ1-4	CATSMSQRTNEKLFF
TRBV5-1	TRBJ1-5	CASRPGTGSNQPQHF
TRBV9	TRBJ2-3	CASSPLLDRGRGTDTQYF
TRBV7-8	TRBJ2-3	CASSPLAYTDTQYF
TRBV10-3	TRBJ1-1	CAISDYRVNTEAFF
TRBV15	TRBJ2-5	CATSRGLVGAEWETQYF
TRBV11-1	TRBJ2-7	CASSLADTYEQYF
TRBV5-1	TRBJ1-2	CASSLETGAYYGYTF
TRBV7-9	TRBJ2-7	CASSLARGQGAYEQYF
TRBV19	TRBJ2-5	CASSKTGDRSSQETQYF
TRBV5-1	TRBJ2-1	CASSFRTSGGAKNEQFF
TRBV7-2	TRBJ1-5	CASSLEGRDNQPQHF
TRBV27	TRBJ2-2	CASSYGTGTTGELFF
TRBV27	TRBJ2-7	CASRTSGRLNEQYF
TRBV7-2	TRBJ2-1	CASSLDEGAPYNEQFF
TRBV10-3	TRBJ1-2	CAISDRQVAYGYTF
TRBV7-8	TRBJ1-1	CASSFGARNTEAFF
TRBV19	TRBJ1-1	CASTERSVRSEAFF
TRBV14	TRBJ1-4	CASSQAGEEEKLFF
TRBV19	TRBJ1-4	CASSLTGTGDEKLFF
TRBV9	TRBJ2-6	CASSRTGAGANVLTF
TRBV5-1	TRBJ1-4	CASSLGTGTEKLFF
TRBV2	TRBJ2-5	CASSPLKTGPATETQYF
TRBV7-8	TRBJ2-5	CASSLAQGRGETQYF
TRBV7-9	TRBJ2-7	CASTGTYEQYF
TRBV2	TRBJ1-5	CASSQGQGTLRYQPQHF
TRBV5-1	TRBJ1-3	CASSSRDGNTIYF
TRBV7-8	TRBJ2-5	CASSLGSGRPKETQYF